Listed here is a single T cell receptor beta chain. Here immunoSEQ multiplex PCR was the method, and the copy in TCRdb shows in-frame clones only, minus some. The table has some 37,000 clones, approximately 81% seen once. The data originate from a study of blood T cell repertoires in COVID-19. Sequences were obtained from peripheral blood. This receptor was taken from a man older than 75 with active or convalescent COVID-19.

The CDR3 coding sequence is TGTGCCAGCAGCTTGGGACTAGCGGTCTCCTACGAGCAGTACTTC. This gives the protein CASSLGLAVSYEQYF. The V and J genes are TRBV5-6 and TRBJ2-7, with 9 bases identical to TRBD2. After removal of 0 bases from V and 0 bases from J, the junction contained 1 base not matched to a gene. The germline V gene has CDR1 SGHDT and CDR2 YYEEEE. CDR3 length: 15 residues.